These 21 T cell receptor beta chains share one sample of origin, sequenced in a study of post-analysis software for immune sequencing data. Study results and caveats: When patients were compared with controls, about five TRBV segments were more frequent, TRBV5-6, TRBV5-1 and TRBV20-1 among them.

Incorporated into the TCR beta cDNA libraries were unique molecular identifiers, which served to reduce PCR and sequencing biases. In TCRdb, the PCR reads were re-called with MiXCR into one record per CDR3 protein. The sample contains under 900,000 distinct CDR3 sequences, 53% of which appear only once. Which antigens these TCRs recognize remains unknown. Sequencing was performed on blood. These receptors were obtained from a girl between 5 and 17 years old with multiple sclerosis.

The gene calls are TRBV18 and TRBJ2-5, with D perhaps TRBD2 (5 bases). The J call may not be correct, given that the DNA end is closer to TRBJ2-4. The CDR3 totals 14 residues. CDR1 KGHSH and CDR2 LQKENI come from the germline V gene. The CDR3 DNA is TGTGCCAGCTCACATAGCGATGGTTTTGGCATTCAGTACTTC. Amino acid sequence: CASSHSDGFGIQYF.

This clonotype was counted between two and nine times. The chain couples TRBV6-5 to TRBJ2-5, with D possibly being TRBD1 (7 bases). Germline V lookup: CDR1 MNHEY, CDR2 SVGAGI. Trimming shortened V by 4 bases and J by 1 base, and 13 bases separated the two germline ends. The CDR3 runs to 15 residues. This chain's CDR3 is CASSWGAGGQETQYF. The CDR3 bases are TGTGCCAGCAGTTGGGGGGCAGGGGGCCAAGAGACCCAGTACTTC.

This clonotype has more than one count but fewer than ten. The gene calls are TRBV11-1 and TRBJ2-6, with 13 positions matching TRBD2. Per germline, CDR1 SGHAT and CDR2 FQDESV (reference sequence). Trimming took 0 bases from V and 2 from J; bases not matched to a gene: 10. This CDR3 has 21 residues. The CDR3 is CASSLARFGLAGEAGANVLTF. For the CDR3, the DNA is TGTGCCAGCAGCTTAGCGCGTTTCGGACTAGCGGGAGAGGCTGGGGCCAACGTCCTGACTTTC. Full variable domain (missing parts from reference TRBV11-1 and TRBJ2-6): EAEVAQSPRYKITEKSQAVAFWCDPISGHATLYWYRQILGQGPELLVQFQDESVVDDSQLPKDRFSAERLKGVDSTLKIQPAELGDSAMYLCASSLARFGLAGEAGANVLTFGAGSRLTVL.

This sequence joins TRBV5-1 and TRBJ1-6; D call uncertain. V lost 0 bases and J 6 bases, leaving 4 bases between the germline ends. This CDR3 is built from 13 residues. Germline V gives CDR1 SGHRS, CDR2 YFSETQ. DNA of the CDR3: TGCGCCAGCAGCTTGGACCTTAATTCACCCCTCCACTTT. This gives the protein CASSLDLNSPLHF. The full variable domain, completed using reference TRBV5-1 and TRBJ1-6, is KAGVTQTPRYLIKTRGQQVTLSCSPISGHRSVSWYQQTPGQGLQFLFEYFSETQRNKGNFPGRFSGRQFSNSRSEMNVSTLELGDSALYLCASSLDLNSPLHFGNGTRLTVT.

V gene TRBV7-8 combines with J gene TRBJ2-7; D is unclear. V was pared by 0 bases and J by 9 bases, with 18 bases between. CDR1 and CDR2 from the germline V gene are SGHVS and FQNEAQ. This CDR3 contains 15 residues. The CDR3 coding sequence is TGTGCCAGCAGCTTAGCGCCGGGTATCGCTACGTGGCAGTACTTC. This sequence encodes CASSLAPGIATWQYF.

Only a few counts were recorded for this clonotype. The rearrangement links TRBV20-1 to TRBJ2-4; D is perhaps TRBD2 (6 bases). Germline V gives CDR1 DFQATT, CDR2 SNEGSKA (reference sequence). V shed 7 bases and J shed 1 base, with 11 bases lying between them. The CDR3 covers 13 residues. The CDR3 reads CSGRRGAKNIQYF. CDR3 bases: TGCAGTGGCAGGAGGGGTGCCAAAAACATTCAGTACTTC.

CDR3 amino acids: CSARADRGRVEQPQHF. CDR3 nucleotide sequence: TGCAGTGCTAGAGCGGACAGGGGGCGCGTTGAGCAGCCCCAGCATTTT. This chain connects TRBV20-1 to TRBJ1-5; TRBD1 matches at 11 bases. The ends lost 1 base at V and 7 bases at J; junction bases unmatched: 9. CDR3 length: 16 amino acids. Germline CDR1 DFQATT, CDR2 SNEGSKA (reference sequence).

J is TRBJ1-2 and V is TRBV5-5; 8 nucleotides agree with TRBD1. J lost 2 bases, V lost 4 bases, and 4 bases had no gene match. Germline CDR1 SGHKS, CDR2 YYEKEE (reference sequence). The length of the CDR3 is 14 residues. The CDR3 here is CASSKQGGNYGYTF. The CDR3 DNA reads TGTGCCAGCAGCAAACAGGGGGGAAACTATGGCTACACCTTC.

V gene TRBV7-3 combines with J gene TRBJ2-1; TRBD2 matches at 7 bases. This CDR3 comprises 15 residues. V trimming: 5 bases; J trimming: 4 bases; junction bases outside the gene matches: 8. CDR1 is SGHTA, CDR2 FQGTGA, per germline. The chain's CDR3 is CASSVGGRNYNEQFF. CDR3 sequence (DNA): TGTGCCAGCAGCGTCGGGGGGAGGAATTACAATGAGCAGTTCTTC.

The genes are TRBV7-9 and TRBJ2-5, with TRBD2 identical over 14 bases. The CDR3 extends over 18 amino acids. V lost 5 bases to trimming and J lost 4 bases; unmatched junction nucleotides: 12. Germline V lookup: CDR1 SEHNR, CDR2 FQNEAQ (reference sequence). CDR3 DNA sequence: TGTGCCAGCAGCCTGGGACTAGCGGGGGCCGCGTCCCTAGAGACCCAGTACTTC. Translation gives CASSLGLAGAASLETQYF.

The chain couples TRBV3-1 to TRBJ1-2; D is unclear. The CDR3 length is 13 residues. The V and J ends lost 1 base and 4 bases respectively, with 7 bases between them. Germline V gene lookup returns CDR1 LGHDT and CDR2 YNNKEL (reference sequence). The CDR3 is CASSQGPSYGYTF. The CDR3 DNA is TGTGCCAGCAGCCAAGGCCCCAGCTATGGCTACACCTTC.

The chain uses TRBV5-1 and TRBJ2-1; 7 nucleotides agree with TRBD2. J lost 5 bases, V lost 2 bases, and 7 bases had no gene match. The CDR3 runs to 15 residues. Germline values: CDR1 SGHRS, CDR2 YFSETQ. CDR3 bases: TGCGCCAGCAGCTTCCCAGCGGGGCCCGACAATGAGCAGTTCTTC. The encoded protein is CASSFPAGPDNEQFF.

The chain is built from TRBV7-9 and TRBJ2-5; TRBD2 aligns across 8 bases. The end of the DNA fits TRBJ2-7 better, so the J call may be wrong. This CDR3 is 14 amino acids long. Germline V gene sequence: CDR1 SEHNR, CDR2 FQNEAQ (reference sequence). CDR3 nucleotide sequence: TGTGCCAGCAGCAGGACTAGCTCGGCGGTCGAGCAGTACTTC. It translates to CASSRTSSAVEQYF.

This rearrangement joins TRBV7-2 to TRBJ2-7; weak D call: TRBD2 (7 bases). The CDR3 extends over 15 amino acids. Germline CDR1 reads SGHTA; CDR2 reads FQGNSA. V gave up 6 bases and J gave up 2 bases, with 17 bases separating them. The CDR3 is CASSSGGGTPYEQYF. Here the CDR3 DNA reads TGTGCCAGCAGTTCCGGCGGGGGCACCCCCTACGAGCAGTACTTC.

This chain joins TRBV25-1 and TRBJ2-3; D ambiguous. V lost 0 bases, J lost 6 bases, and 7 bases lay in between. From germline, CDR1 is MGHDK and CDR2 SYGVNS. This CDR3 has 13 amino acids. The CDR3 nucleotides are TGTGCCAGCAGTGAATATCTCCACGATACGCAGTATTTT. Protein product: CASSEYLHDTQYF.

This clonotype turned up a few times. The rearrangement joins TRBV20-1 to TRBJ1-1; the D is unclear. V was clipped by 6 bases and J by 5 bases, with 10 bases between them. Germline V CDR1 and CDR2: DFQATT, SNEGSKA (reference sequence). The CDR3 loop spans 11 amino acids. The CDR3 protein is CSAGGGTEAFF. In DNA, the CDR3 is TGCAGTGCCGGTGGTGGTACTGAAGCTTTCTTT.

The CDR3 nucleotides are TGCAGTGCTAGAGGACCTTGGAGGGGGGTGAGTAACCCACACCCCTCCTACGAGCAGTACTTC. This translates into CSARGPWRGVSNPHPSYEQYF. The chain carries TRBV20-1 and TRBJ2-7, with D perhaps TRBD1 or TRBD2 (6 bases each). Trimming left V 1 base short and J 0 bases short, with 31 bases between. This CDR3 has 21 amino acids. Germline V gene lookup returns CDR1 DFQATT and CDR2 SNEGSKA (reference sequence).

J is TRBJ2-3 and V is TRBV20-1, with a tentative D call TRBD2 (6 bases). The CDR3 contains 15 residues. CDR1 and CDR2 (germline): DFQATT, SNEGSKA (reference sequence). V shed 1 base and J shed 1 base, with 12 bases lying between them. This CDR3 reads CSARALKRGTDTQYF. In nucleotides, the CDR3 is TGCAGTGCTAGAGCATTAAAGCGGGGCACAGATACGCAGTATTTT.

The gene calls are TRBV3-1 and TRBJ2-6; the D is unclear. The CDR3 sequence is 18 residues long. Trimming took 2 bases from V and 0 from J, leaving 14 bases between them. Germline CDR1 is LGHDT and CDR2 is YNNKEL (reference sequence). CDR3 in DNA: TGTGCCAGCAGCCAACGGGTACAGTCGGCCTCTGGGGCCAACGTCCTGACTTTC. Translation gives CASSQRVQSASGANVLTF.

This chain uses TRBV12-3 or TRBV12-4 with TRBJ2-1; 7 nucleotides match TRBD2. Trimming took 6 bases from V and 1 from J; bases not matched to a gene: 9. The CDR3 has 16 residues. CDR3 region: CASSPRYSGSYNEQFF. The CDR3 bases are TGTGCCAGCAGCCCGAGGTATAGCGGGTCCTACAATGAGCAGTTCTTC.

This clonotype was seen a handful of times. The chain recombines TRBV11-1 with TRBJ2-1; D is perhaps TRBD1 (6 bases). CDR1 is SGHAT, CDR2 FQDESV, per germline (reference sequence). The CDR3 spans 12 residues. The V and J ends lost 5 bases and 8 bases respectively, with 10 bases between them. The CDR3 sequence: CASSNRVDEQFF. In DNA, the CDR3 is TGTGCCAGCAGCAACAGGGTCGATGAGCAGTTCTTC.